Below are 27 T cell receptor beta chains sequenced from a single sample in a study of T-cell memory formation after mild COVID-19. TCRdb re-called the 5' RACE reads with MiXCR, one entry per CDR3 protein. Among around 320,000 distinct CDR3 sequences listed, roughly a fifth were seen once. Sequencing was performed on PBMCs or a T cell subset sorted from them (not recorded which). The receptor set was obtained from a man aged 18 to 29 who had mild COVID-19 (a few samples of this study predate the infection). Cell type and time point are not known.

This clonotype was detected only a few times. V is TRBV7-9 and J is TRBJ2-7; 9 bases are shared with TRBD1. Trimming took 7 bases from V and 2 from J; bases not matched to a gene: 12. CDR3 length: 16 residues. CDR1 is SEHNR, CDR2 FQNEAQ, per germline (reference sequence). The CDR3 nucleotides are TGTGCCAGCACCCCTAATCCGGGGACAGGGCCCTACGAGCAGTACTTC. Residues: CASTPNPGTGPYEQYF.

This clonotype was detected a few times. The chain couples TRBV4-1 to TRBJ1-4; D perhaps matches TRBD1 (6 bases). Germline V lookup: CDR1 MGHRA, CDR2 YSYEKL. This CDR3 has 15 amino acids. With 4 bases removed from V and 5 bases from J, the gap between germline ends came to 14 bases. The CDR3 here is CASSLRTAGNEKLFF. The CDR3 bases are TGCGCCAGCAGCCTTAGGACAGCGGGAAATGAAAAACTGTTTTTT.

The sample holds a few counts of this clonotype. V and J are TRBV7-9 and TRBJ2-1, with 8 bases matching TRBD1. Germline loops: CDR1 SEHNR, CDR2 FQNEAQ (reference sequence). The CDR3 has 14 amino acids. V shed 5 bases, J shed 3 bases, and the junction held 3 bases outside the gene matches. The CDR3 DNA reads as TGTGCCAGCAGCCTACAGGGGGGCTACAATGAGCAGTTCTTC. This translates into CASSLQGGYNEQFF.

This clonotype came up a few times. The chain combines TRBV6-5 with TRBJ2-2, with D perhaps matching TRBD1 or TRBD2 (6 bases each). Per the germline V gene, CDR1 is MNHEY and CDR2 is SVGAGI. CDR3 length equals 14 residues. V was cut by 3 bases and J by 3 bases, with 8 bases left in between. The CDR3 DNA sequence: TGTGCCAGCAGTTATAGGGGGGACACCGGGGAGCTGTTTTTT. It encodes CASSYRGDTGELFF.

The chain joins TRBV5-1 to TRBJ1-2; D possibly corresponds to TRBD1 (5 bases). The CDR3 extends over 13 amino acids. Germline values: CDR1 SGHRS, CDR2 YFSETQ. V lost 2 bases and J lost 4, with 9 bases in between. DNA of the CDR3: TGCGCCAGCAGCTTCGACAGAATCTATGGCTACACCTTC. The encoded protein is CASSFDRIYGYTF.

This clonotype appeared a few times. The rearrangement links TRBV27 to TRBJ1-1, with a possible D match to TRBD1 (5 bases). The CDR3 is 14 amino acids. V was clipped by 3 bases and J by 8 bases, with 16 bases between them. Germline V gene data show CDR1 as MNHEY and CDR2 as SMNVEV (reference sequence). CDR3 loop: CASSFPGLEREAFF. The CDR3 nucleotides read TGTGCCAGCAGTTTTCCGGGACTTGAGCGGGAAGCTTTCTTT.

The V call is TRBV7-2, the J call TRBJ2-5; TRBD2 aligns across 12 bases. Trimming at V came to 5 bases and at J to 4 bases, leaving 8 bases not matched to a gene. CDR1 is SGHTA, CDR2 FQGNSA, per germline. The CDR3 is 16 amino acids. In nucleotides, the CDR3 is TGTGCCAGCAGCAGCCGACTAGCGGGGGCGGGAGAGACCCAGTACTTC. Its translation: CASSSRLAGAGETQYF.

The genes are TRBV25-1 and TRBJ2-2; maybe TRBD1 (7 bases). CDR1 MGHDK and CDR2 SYGVNS come from the germline V gene. The CDR3 loop spans 16 amino acids. V was pared by 1 base and J by 5 bases, with 14 bases between. DNA for the CDR3: TGTGCCAGCAGTGAATCAACAGGGGAGGAAACCGGGGAGCTGTTTTTT. Translated, it gives CASSESTGEETGELFF.

This clonotype occurred many times. The genes are TRBV5-1 and TRBJ2-1, with TRBD2 matching over 10 bases. Germline CDR1 is SGHRS and CDR2 is YFSETQ. Unmatched junction bases numbered 5, after V lost 5 bases and J lost 0 bases. This CDR3 is built from 16 residues. CDR3 residues: CASRRSGGVSYNEQFF. For the CDR3, the DNA is TGCGCCAGCAGGCGGAGCGGGGGGGTCTCCTACAATGAGCAGTTCTTC.

The chain employs TRBV19 and TRBJ2-4; no reliable D call. The germline V gene has CDR1 LNHDA and CDR2 SQIVND (reference sequence). CDR3 length equals 16 residues. Trimming took off 3 bases at V and 4 bases at J, with 16 bases between the two ends. CDR3 region: CASSIVGTTRKNIQYF. The CDR3 coding sequence is TGTGCCAGTAGTATTGTGGGCACGACGCGAAAAAACATTCAGTACTTC.

There are a few counts of this clonotype. The chain combines TRBV7-6 with TRBJ1-4; 7 nucleotides match TRBD1. From germline, CDR1 is SGHVS and CDR2 FNYEAQ. The length of the CDR3 is 15 residues. The ends lost 1 base at V and 7 bases at J; junction bases unmatched: 6. The CDR3 protein is CASSLGGGAGEKLFF. The CDR3 region has the DNA TGTGCCAGCAGCTTAGGAGGGGGCGCAGGTGAAAAACTGTTTTTT.

The chain joins TRBV5-1 to TRBJ2-5, with D hard to call. V was cut by 5 bases and J by 5 bases, with 13 bases left in between. The CDR3 has 13 amino acids. The germline CDR1 and CDR2 sequences are SGHRS and YFSETQ. CDR3 DNA: TGCGCCAGCAGTTTTACCCCTGGGGAGACCCAGTACTTC. Protein product: CASSFTPGETQYF.

There are many counts of this clonotype. The chain is built from TRBV5-1 and TRBJ2-1, with 7 bases lining up with TRBD1. In germline, CDR1 is SGHRS, CDR2 YFSETQ. This CDR3 comprises 15 residues. V gave up 2 bases and J gave up 7 bases; unmatched junction bases: 9. Written as DNA, the CDR3 is TGCGCCAGCAGCTTCACCGGGACAGAGGTTAATGAGCAGTTCTTC. It codes for CASSFTGTEVNEQFF.

This clonotype has only a few counts. The chain recombines TRBV7-6 with TRBJ2-3; D not resolved. The V and J ends lost 8 bases and 6 bases respectively, with 12 bases between them. Germline V CDR1 and CDR2: SGHVS, FNYEAQ. The CDR3 spans 12 residues. The CDR3 is CASGKGSDTQYF. The CDR3 DNA reads TGTGCCAGCGGCAAAGGTTCCGATACGCAGTATTTT.

The V call is TRBV29-1, the J call TRBJ1-1; TRBD1 is a possible D gene (5 bases). Trimming left V 3 bases short and J 8 bases short, with 25 bases between. The germline CDR1 and CDR2 sequences are SQVTM and ANQGSEA. The CDR3 totals 16 residues. The CDR3 bases are TGCAGCGTTGAGGAGGATGGCGGACCGTTTAGGGGCGAAGCTTTCTTT. Translated, it gives CSVEEDGGPFRGEAFF.

The chain recombines TRBV7-2 with TRBJ1-2; D not resolved. V was shortened by 3 bases and J by 7 bases, with 9 bases between the two germline ends. Germline CDR1 SGHTA, CDR2 FQGNSA. This CDR3 is 12 amino acids long. CDR3 in amino acids: CASSFYGVGYTF. The CDR3 nucleotides read TGTGCCAGCAGCTTTTATGGGGTTGGCTACACCTTC.

The CDR3 loop reads CASSFSPGMNTEAFF. The DNA for the CDR3 is TGTGCCAGCAGCTTCTCCCCAGGCATGAACACTGAAGCTTTCTTT. The rearrangement links TRBV7-2 to TRBJ1-1; D remains unclear. Germline V gives CDR1 SGHTA, CDR2 FQGNSA. CDR3 length equals 15 residues. Deletions cut 3 bases from V and 0 bases from J, with 11 bases between.

This clonotype was seen a few times. The chain employs TRBV6-5 and TRBJ1-2; D remains unclear. Germline-derived CDR1 and CDR2 are MNHEY and SVGAGI. CDR3 length equals 12 residues. Trimming left V 2 bases short and J 4 bases short, with 5 bases between. The CDR3 nucleotides are TGTGCCAGCAGTTACGGATTCTATGGCTACACCTTC. Amino acid sequence: CASSYGFYGYTF.

This chain connects TRBV2 to TRBJ2-3, with TRBD2 matching 11 bases. Germline trimming cut 4 bases from V and 1 base from J; bases unmatched to any gene: 7. Germline-derived CDR1 and CDR2 are SNHLY and FYNNEI. The CDR3 is 17 amino acids. Here the CDR3 DNA reads TGTGCCAGCAGTGCTTTAGCGGGGGGGCGCCGCACAGATACGCAGTATTTT. This translates into CASSALAGGRRTDTQYF.

This clonotype was recorded a few times. V is TRBV6-2 or TRBV6-3 and J is TRBJ1-5, with D tentatively TRBD1 (6 bases). The CDR3 totals 14 residues. Germline V CDR1 and CDR2: MNHEY, SVGEGT. V lost 6 bases and J 3 bases, leaving 12 bases between the germline ends. CDR3 residues: CASRRGAFNQPQHF. As DNA, the CDR3 is TGTGCCAGCAGAAGGGGGGCATTCAATCAGCCCCAGCATTTT.

The rearrangement uses TRBV5-1 and TRBJ2-2; 8 bases align to TRBD1. V trimming: 6 bases; J trimming: 3 bases; junction bases outside the gene matches: 7. The CDR3 contains 15 residues. Germline loops: CDR1 SGHRS, CDR2 YFSETQ. The CDR3 sequence is CASNLVQGDTGELFF. CDR3 sequence (DNA): TGCGCCAGCAATTTGGTACAGGGGGACACCGGGGAGCTGTTTTTT.

The V and J genes are TRBV20-1 and TRBJ2-1, with 10 bases identical to TRBD1. CDR1 DFQATT and CDR2 SNEGSKA come from the germline V gene (reference sequence). The CDR3 runs 14 residues. The V and J ends lost 1 base and 5 bases, in that order; junction bases with no gene match: 2. DNA of the CDR3: TGCAGTGCTAGAGCAGGGACAGGGGACAATGAGCAGTTCTTC. This encodes CSARAGTGDNEQFF.

At least ten counts were recorded for this clonotype. This sequence joins TRBV7-2 and TRBJ2-1; no definite D call. The germline V gene has CDR1 SGHTA and CDR2 FQGNSA. Between the trimmed V and J ends, which lost 7 bases and 4 bases, there was a span of 17 bases. CDR3 length: 15 residues. In DNA form, the CDR3 reads TGTGCCAGCACCCACTTGTCAGGACCATACAATGAGCAGTTCTTC. As protein: CASTHLSGPYNEQFF.

V usage is TRBV4-1 and J usage is TRBJ1-1, with unresolved D. This CDR3 spans 13 amino acids. V was clipped by 1 base and J by 3 bases, with 6 bases between them. Germline-derived CDR1 and CDR2 are MGHRA and YSYEKL. This CDR3 reads CASSQGDDTEAFF. CDR3 bases: TGCGCCAGCAGCCAAGGTGACGACACTGAAGCTTTCTTT.

There are a few counts of this clonotype. The chain employs TRBV10-3 and TRBJ2-7; D unclear. This CDR3 region has 14 residues. The V end lost 6 bases, the J end lost 0 bases, and 12 bases lay between the germline ends. Germline V lookup: CDR1 ENHRY, CDR2 SYGVKD. The CDR3 region is CAIRDDKSSYEQYV. The CDR3 bases are TGTGCCATCAGGGACGACAAAAGCTCCTACGAGCAGTACGTC.

This clonotype showed up many times. As DNA, the CDR3 is TGCAGCGCCAGGACAGCGAACACCGGGGAGCTGTTTTTT. Translation: CSARTANTGELFF. The chain recombines TRBV20-1 with TRBJ2-2, with D possibly TRBD1 on 6 matching bases. The CDR3 is 13 residues long. The germline V gene encodes CDR1 DFQATT and CDR2 SNEGSKA (reference sequence).

The gene calls are TRBV5-6 and TRBJ2-5; unclear D gene. Trimming shortened V by 2 bases and J by 2 bases, and 7 bases separated the two germline ends. CDR1 is SGHDT and CDR2 is YYEEEE in the germline V gene. The CDR3 runs 13 residues. The chain's CDR3 is CASSFEVQETQYF. The CDR3 bases are TGTGCCAGCAGCTTCGAGGTACAAGAGACCCAGTACTTC.